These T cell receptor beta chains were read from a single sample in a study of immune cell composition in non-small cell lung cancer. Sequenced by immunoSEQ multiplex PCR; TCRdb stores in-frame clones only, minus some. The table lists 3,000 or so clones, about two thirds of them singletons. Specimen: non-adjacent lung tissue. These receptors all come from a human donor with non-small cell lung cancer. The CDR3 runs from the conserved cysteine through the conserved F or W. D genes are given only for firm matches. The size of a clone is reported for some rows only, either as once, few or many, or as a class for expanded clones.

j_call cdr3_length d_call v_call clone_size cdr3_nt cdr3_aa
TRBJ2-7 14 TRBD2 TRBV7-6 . TGTGCCAGCAGCTTACAGCGGGGAGAATACGAGCAGTACTTC CASSLQRGEYEQYF
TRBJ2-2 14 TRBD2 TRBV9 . TGTGCCAGCAGCGCGCAACTAGCGATCGGGGAGCTGTTTTTT CASSAQLAIGELFF
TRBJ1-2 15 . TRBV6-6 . TGTGCCAGCAGTTCCCGGGGAGGGGGTAACTATGGCTACACCTTC CASSSRGGGNYGYTF
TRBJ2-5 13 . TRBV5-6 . TGTGCCAGCAGCTTGGGGGACTTGGAGACCCAGTACTTC CASSLGDLETQYF
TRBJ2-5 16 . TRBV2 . TGTGCCAGCAGTGCTGGTCCCAGGGCCTACCAAGAGACCCAGTACTTC CASSAGPRAYQETQYF
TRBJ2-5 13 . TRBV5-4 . TGTGCCAGCAGCCCAGGGATCCAAGAGACCCAGTACTTC CASSPGIQETQYF
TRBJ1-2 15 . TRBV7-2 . TGTGCCAGCAGCTCAATGGCGGGGTCCCTCGGGGGCTACACCTTC CASSSMAGSLGGYTF
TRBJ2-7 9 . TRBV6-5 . TGTGCCAGCAGTGAAGCGGGCGACTTC CASSEAGDF
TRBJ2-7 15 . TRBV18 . TGTGCCAGCTCACTCGGAGGGCAGGCCTCCTACGAGCAGTACTTC CASSLGGQASYEQYF
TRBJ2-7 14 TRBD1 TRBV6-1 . TGTGCCAGCAGTATACAGACAGGGGGCTACGAGCAGTACTTC CASSIQTGGYEQYF
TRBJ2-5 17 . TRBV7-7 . TGTGCTAGCAGCTTACGATGGGCGACAGGAGATGACGAGACCCAGTACTTC CASSLRWATGDDETQYF
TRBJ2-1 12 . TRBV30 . TGTGCCTGGAGTTTCGGCAGGGATGAGCAGTTCTTC CAWSFGRDEQFF
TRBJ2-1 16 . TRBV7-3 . TGTGCCAGCAGCCTGCTAGCGACCCGCTCCTACAATGAGCAGTTCTTC CASSLLATRSYNEQFF
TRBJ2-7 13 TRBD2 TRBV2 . TGTGCCAGCCGGGGACTACTATCCTACGAGCAGTACTTC CASRGLLSYEQYF
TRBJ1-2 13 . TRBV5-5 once TGTGCCAGCAGCCCCCGAGGGAACTATGGCTACACCTTC CASSPRGNYGYTF
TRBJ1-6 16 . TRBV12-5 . TGTGCTAGTGGCTCAACGGGTAGCTCCTATAATTCACCCCTCCACTTT CASGSTGSSYNSPLHF
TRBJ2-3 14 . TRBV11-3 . TGTGCCAGCAGCTTCGTCCCCGGGGCAGATACGCAGTATTTT CASSFVPGADTQYF
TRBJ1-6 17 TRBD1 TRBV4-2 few TGTGCCAGCAGCGACCTGAGAACAGGGGGCTATAATTCACCCCTCCACTTT CASSDLRTGGYNSPLHF
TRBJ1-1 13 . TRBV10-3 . TGTGCCACCAGTAGAAAGGGGGACACTGAAGCTTTCTTT CATSRKGDTEAFF
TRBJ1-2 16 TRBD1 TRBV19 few TGTGCCAGTAGTTCAAGACCGGGACAGGGCGCTTACGGCTACACCTTC CASSSRPGQGAYGYTF
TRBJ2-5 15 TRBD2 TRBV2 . TGTGCCAGCGGCCTTAGCGGGGGGGGACAAGAGACCCAGTACTTC CASGLSGGGQETQYF
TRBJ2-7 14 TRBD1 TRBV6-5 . TGTGCCAGCAGCCGGGACAGGGTTCAATGGGAGCAGTACTTC CASSRDRVQWEQYF
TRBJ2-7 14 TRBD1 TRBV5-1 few TGCGCCAGCCTCCGGGACAGCGGATCCTACGAGCAGTACTTC CASLRDSGSYEQYF